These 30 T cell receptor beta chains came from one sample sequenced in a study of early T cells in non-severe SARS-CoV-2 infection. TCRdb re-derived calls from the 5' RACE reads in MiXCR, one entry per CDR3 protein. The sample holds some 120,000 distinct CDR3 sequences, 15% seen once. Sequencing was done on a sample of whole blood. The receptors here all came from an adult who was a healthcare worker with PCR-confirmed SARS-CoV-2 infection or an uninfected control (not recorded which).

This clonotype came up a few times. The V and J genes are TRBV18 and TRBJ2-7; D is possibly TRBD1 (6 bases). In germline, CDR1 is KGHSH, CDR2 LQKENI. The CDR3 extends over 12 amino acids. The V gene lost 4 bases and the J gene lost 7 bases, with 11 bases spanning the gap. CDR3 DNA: TGTGCCAGCTCACTACTTAGGGGGGAGCAGTACTTC. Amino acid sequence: CASSLLRGEQYF.

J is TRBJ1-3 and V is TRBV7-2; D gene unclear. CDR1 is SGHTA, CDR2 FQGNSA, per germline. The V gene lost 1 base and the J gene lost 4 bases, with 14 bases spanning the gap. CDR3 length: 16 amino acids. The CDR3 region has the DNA TGTGCCAGCAGCTTAGTTCCGGGTGAATGGGGAAACACCATATATTTT. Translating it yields CASSLVPGEWGNTIYF.

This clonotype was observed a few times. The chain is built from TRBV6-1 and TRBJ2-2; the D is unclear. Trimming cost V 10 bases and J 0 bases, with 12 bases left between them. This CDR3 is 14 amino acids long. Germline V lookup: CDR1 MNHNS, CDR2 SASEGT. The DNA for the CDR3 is TGTGCCACAGTAAGGAGATCGAACACCGGGGAGCTGTTTTTT. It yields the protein CATVRRSNTGELFF.

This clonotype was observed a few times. CDR3 in amino acids: CASSFRTGVSSYNSPLHF. The DNA for the CDR3 is TGCGCCAGCAGTTTTCGTACAGGAGTAAGCTCCTATAATTCACCCCTCCACTTT. The chain is built from TRBV10-2 and TRBJ1-6; D perhaps matches TRBD1 (5 bases). The CDR3 length is 18 residues. The germline V gene has CDR1 WSHSY and CDR2 SAAADI. Trimming took off 5 bases at V and 0 bases at J, with 17 bases between the two ends.

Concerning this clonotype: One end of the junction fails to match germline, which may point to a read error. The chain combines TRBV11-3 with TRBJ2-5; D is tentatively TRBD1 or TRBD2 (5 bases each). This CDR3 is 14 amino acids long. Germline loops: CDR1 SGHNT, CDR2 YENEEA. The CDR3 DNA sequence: TGTGTCAGCAGTCTTGGTGGGGGCCAAGAGACCCAGTACTTC. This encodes CVSSLGGGQETQYF.

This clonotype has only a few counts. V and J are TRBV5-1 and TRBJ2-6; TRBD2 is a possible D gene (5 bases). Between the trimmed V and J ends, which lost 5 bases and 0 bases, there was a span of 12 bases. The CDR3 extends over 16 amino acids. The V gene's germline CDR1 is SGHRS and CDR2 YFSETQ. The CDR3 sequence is CASSIGRGSGANVLTF. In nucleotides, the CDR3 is TGCGCCAGCAGTATTGGACGGGGCTCTGGGGCCAACGTCCTGACTTTC.

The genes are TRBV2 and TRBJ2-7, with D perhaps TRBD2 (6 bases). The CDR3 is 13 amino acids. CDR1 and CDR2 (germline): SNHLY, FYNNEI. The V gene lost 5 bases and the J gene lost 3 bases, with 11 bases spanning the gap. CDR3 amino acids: CASSRGTFYEQYF. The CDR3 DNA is TGTGCCAGCAGTCGGGGGACGTTCTACGAGCAGTACTTC.

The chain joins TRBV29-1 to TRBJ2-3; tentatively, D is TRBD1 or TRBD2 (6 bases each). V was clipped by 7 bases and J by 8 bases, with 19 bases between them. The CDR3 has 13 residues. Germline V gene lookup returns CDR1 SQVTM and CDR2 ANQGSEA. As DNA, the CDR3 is TGCAGCGCCCTCCACGGGGGCAGGGGTACGCAGTATTTT. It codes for CSALHGGRGTQYF.

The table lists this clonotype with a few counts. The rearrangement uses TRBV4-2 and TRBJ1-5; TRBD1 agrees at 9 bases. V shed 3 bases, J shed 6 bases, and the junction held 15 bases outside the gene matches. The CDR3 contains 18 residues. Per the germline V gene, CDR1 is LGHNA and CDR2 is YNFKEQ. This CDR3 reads CASSQSGTGMIMSQPQHF. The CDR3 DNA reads TGTGCCAGCAGCCAGTCCGGGACAGGGATGATCATGAGTCAGCCCCAGCATTTT.

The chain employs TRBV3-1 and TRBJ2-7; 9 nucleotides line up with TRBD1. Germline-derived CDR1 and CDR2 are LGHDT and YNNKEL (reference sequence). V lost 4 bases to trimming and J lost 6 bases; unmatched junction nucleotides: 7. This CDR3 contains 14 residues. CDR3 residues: CASSPRDREGEQYF. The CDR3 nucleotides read TGTGCCAGCAGCCCCCGGGACAGGGAGGGCGAGCAGTACTTC.

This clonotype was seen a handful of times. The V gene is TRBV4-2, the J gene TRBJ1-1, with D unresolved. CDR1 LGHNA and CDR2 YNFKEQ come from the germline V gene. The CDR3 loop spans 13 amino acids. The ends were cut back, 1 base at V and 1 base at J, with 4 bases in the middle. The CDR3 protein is CASSQAGNTEAFF. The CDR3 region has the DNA TGTGCCAGCAGCCAAGCCGGGAACACTGAAGCTTTCTTT.

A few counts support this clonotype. CDR3 sequence: CSGTLDTSTDTQYF. Here the CDR3 DNA reads TGCAGCGGGACCTTGGACACTAGCACAGATACGCAGTATTTT. The chain has TRBV29-1 and TRBJ2-3; a weak D match, TRBD1 (5 bases). Trimming left V 7 bases short and J 0 bases short, with 14 bases between. CDR1 and CDR2 (germline): SQVTM, ANQGSEA. The CDR3 is made up of 14 amino acids.

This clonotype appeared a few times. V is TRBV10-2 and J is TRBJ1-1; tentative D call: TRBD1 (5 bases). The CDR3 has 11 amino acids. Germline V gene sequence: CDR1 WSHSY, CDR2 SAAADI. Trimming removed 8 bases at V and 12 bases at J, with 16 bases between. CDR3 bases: TGCGCCAGCGTCGAGGGGAGGGCAACTTTCTTT. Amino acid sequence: CASVEGRATFF.

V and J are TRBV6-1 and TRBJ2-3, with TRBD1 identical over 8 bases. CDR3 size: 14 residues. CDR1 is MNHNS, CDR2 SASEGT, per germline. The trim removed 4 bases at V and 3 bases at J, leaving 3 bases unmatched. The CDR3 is CASSGTGSTDTQYF. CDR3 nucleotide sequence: TGTGCCAGCAGTGGGACAGGGAGTACAGATACGCAGTATTTT.

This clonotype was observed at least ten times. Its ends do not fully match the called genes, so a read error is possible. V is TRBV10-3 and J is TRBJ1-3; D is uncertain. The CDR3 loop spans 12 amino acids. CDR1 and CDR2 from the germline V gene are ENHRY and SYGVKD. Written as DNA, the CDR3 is TGTGCCATCAGCGAGTCTGGAAACACCATATATTTT. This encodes CAISESGNTIYF.

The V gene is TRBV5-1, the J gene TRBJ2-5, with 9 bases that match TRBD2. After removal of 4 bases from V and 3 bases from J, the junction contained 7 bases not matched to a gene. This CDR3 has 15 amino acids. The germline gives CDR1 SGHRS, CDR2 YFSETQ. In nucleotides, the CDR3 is TGCGCCAGCAGCGGAACCGGGACTAGCAAAGAGACCCAGTACTTC. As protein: CASSGTGTSKETQYF.

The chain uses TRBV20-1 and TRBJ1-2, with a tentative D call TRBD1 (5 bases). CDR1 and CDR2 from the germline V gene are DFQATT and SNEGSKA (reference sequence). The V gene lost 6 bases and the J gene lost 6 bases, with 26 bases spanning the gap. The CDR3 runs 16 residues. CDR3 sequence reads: CSAIRGLGTPPDGYTF. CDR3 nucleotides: TGCAGTGCCATTAGAGGTTTGGGGACTCCACCCGATGGCTACACCTTC.

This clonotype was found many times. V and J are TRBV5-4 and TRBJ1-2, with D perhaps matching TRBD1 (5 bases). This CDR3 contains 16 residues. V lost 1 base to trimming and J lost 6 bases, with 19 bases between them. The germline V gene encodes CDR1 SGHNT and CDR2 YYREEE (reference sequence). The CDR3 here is CASSLSPGPMVDGYTF. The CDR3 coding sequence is TGTGCCAGCAGCTTGTCTCCGGGGCCTATGGTGGATGGCTACACCTTC.

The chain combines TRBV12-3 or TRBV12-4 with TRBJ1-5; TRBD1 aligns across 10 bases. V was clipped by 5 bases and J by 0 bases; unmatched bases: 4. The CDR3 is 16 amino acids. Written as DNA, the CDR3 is TGTGCCAGCAGTCTGGGACAGGGGTATAGCAATCAGCCCCAGCATTTT. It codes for CASSLGQGYSNQPQHF.

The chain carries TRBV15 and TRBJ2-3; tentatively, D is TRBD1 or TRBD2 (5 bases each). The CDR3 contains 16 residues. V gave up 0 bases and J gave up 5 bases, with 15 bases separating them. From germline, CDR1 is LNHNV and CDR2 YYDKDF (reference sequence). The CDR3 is CATSRDPRGRLDTQYF. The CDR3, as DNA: TGTGCCACCAGCAGAGATCCCCGGGGCCGATTAGATACGCAGTATTTT.

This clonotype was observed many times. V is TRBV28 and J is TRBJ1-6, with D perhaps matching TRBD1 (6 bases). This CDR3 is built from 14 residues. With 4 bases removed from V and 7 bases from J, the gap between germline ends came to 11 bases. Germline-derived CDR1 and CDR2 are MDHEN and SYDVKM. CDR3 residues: CASSWATGNSPLHF. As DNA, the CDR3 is TGTGCCAGCAGTTGGGCGACAGGAAATTCACCCCTCCACTTT.

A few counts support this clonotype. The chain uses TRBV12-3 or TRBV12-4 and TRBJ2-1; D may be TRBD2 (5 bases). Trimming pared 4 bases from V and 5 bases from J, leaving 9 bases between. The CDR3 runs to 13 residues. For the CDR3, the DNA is TGTGCCAGCAGTTCCTGGGGAGACAATGAGCAGTTCTTC. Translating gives CASSSWGDNEQFF.

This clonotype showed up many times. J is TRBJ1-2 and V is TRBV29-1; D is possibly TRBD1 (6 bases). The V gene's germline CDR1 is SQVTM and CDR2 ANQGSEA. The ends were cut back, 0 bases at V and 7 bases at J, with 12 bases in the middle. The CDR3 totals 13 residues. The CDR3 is CSVEESQGLGYTF. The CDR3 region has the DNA TGCAGCGTTGAAGAGTCTCAGGGGCTTGGCTACACCTTC. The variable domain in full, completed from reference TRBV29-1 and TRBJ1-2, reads SAVISQKPSRDICQRGTSLTIQCQVDSQVTMMFWYRQQPGQSLTLIATANQGSEATYESGFVIDKFPISRPNLTFSTLTVSNMSPEDSSIYLCSVEESQGLGYTFGSGTRLTVV.

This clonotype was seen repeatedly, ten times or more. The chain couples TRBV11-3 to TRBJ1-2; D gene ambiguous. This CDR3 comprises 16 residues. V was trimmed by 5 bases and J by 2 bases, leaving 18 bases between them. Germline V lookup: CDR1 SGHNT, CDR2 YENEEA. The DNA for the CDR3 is TGTGCCAGCAGCATCCGGAGCGTGGTTGGGAACTATGGCTACACCTTC. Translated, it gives CASSIRSVVGNYGYTF.

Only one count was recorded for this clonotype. CDR3 DNA sequence: TGTGCCTGGACTAGCGGTTCGCTCGAGCAGTACTTC. Amino acid sequence: CAWTSGSLEQYF. The V call is TRBV30, the J call TRBJ2-7; 7 nucleotides line up with TRBD2. V lost 4 bases and J lost 6; bases outside the gene matches: 6. CDR1 and CDR2 from the germline V gene are GTSNPN and SVGIG (reference sequence). The CDR3 sequence is 12 residues long.

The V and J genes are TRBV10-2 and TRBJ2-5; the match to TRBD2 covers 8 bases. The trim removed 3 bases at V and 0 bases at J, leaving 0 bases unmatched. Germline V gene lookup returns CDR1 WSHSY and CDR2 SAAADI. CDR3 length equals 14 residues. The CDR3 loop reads CASSEAGDQETQYF. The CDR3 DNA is TGCGCCAGCAGTGAAGCGGGGGACCAAGAGACCCAGTACTTC.

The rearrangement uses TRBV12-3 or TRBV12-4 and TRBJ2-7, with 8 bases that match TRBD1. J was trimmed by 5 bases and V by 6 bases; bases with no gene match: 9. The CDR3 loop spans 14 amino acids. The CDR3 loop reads CASSPGGWRHEQYF. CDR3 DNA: TGTGCCAGCAGCCCAGGGGGCTGGCGACACGAGCAGTACTTC.

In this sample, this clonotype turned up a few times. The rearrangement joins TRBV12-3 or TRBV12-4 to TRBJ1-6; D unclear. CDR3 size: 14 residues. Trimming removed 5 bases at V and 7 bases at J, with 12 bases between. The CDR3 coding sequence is TGTGCCAGCAGTCTCAGGATTTGGAATTCACCCCTCCACTTT. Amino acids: CASSLRIWNSPLHF.

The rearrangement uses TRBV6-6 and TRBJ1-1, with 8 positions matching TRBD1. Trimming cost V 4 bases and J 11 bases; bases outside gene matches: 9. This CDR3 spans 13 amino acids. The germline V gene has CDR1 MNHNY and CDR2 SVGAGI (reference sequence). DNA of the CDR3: TGTGCCAGCAGTTTCCCCGGGACAGGTACTGCTTTCTTT. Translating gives CASSFPGTGTAFF.

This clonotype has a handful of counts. CDR3 protein: CASSFGGISTDTQYF. For the CDR3, the DNA is TGTGCCAGCAGCTTCGGGGGTATTAGCACAGATACGCAGTATTTT. The V and J genes are TRBV7-2 and TRBJ2-3; weak D call: TRBD2 (6 bases). CDR1 and CDR2 (germline): SGHTA, FQGNSA. The CDR3 length is 15 residues. V gave up 3 bases and J gave up 0 bases, with 10 bases separating them.